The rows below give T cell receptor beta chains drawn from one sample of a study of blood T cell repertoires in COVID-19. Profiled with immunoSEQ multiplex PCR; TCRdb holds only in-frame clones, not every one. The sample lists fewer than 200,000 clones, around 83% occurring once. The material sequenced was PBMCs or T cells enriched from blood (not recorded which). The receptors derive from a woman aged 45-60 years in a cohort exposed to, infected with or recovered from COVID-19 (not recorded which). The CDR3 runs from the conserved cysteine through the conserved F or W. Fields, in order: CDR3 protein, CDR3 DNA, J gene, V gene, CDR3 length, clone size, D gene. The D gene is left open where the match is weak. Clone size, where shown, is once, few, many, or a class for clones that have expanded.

CDR3aa: CASSEASRTGELFF
CDR3nt: TGTGCCAGCAGTGAAGCGAGCCGCACCGGGGAGCTGTTTTTT
j_gene: TRBJ2-2
v_gene: TRBV6-1
len: 14
abundance: few
d_gene: .

CDR3aa: CASSTPRGVPREETQYF
CDR3nt: TGTGCCAGCAGCACCCCCCGGGGGGTCCCCAGGGAAGAGACCCAGTACTTC
j_gene: TRBJ2-5
v_gene: TRBV9
len: 17
abundance: once
d_gene: TRBD2

CDR3aa: CASSNTDRRTYEQYF
CDR3nt: TGTGCCAGCTCAAACACTGACAGGCGTACCTACGAGCAGTACTTC
j_gene: TRBJ2-7
v_gene: TRBV18
len: 15
abundance: .
d_gene: .

CDR3aa: CASTRGRGVYNEQFF
CDR3nt: TGTGCCAGCACCCGCGGGAGAGGGGTTTACAATGAGCAGTTCTTC
j_gene: TRBJ2-1
v_gene: TRBV7-9
len: 15
abundance: .
d_gene: TRBD2

CDR3aa: CASKGVTAFF
CDR3nt: TGTGCCAGTAAAGGGGTGACGGCTTTCTTT
j_gene: TRBJ1-1
v_gene: TRBV19
len: 10
abundance: .
d_gene: .

CDR3aa: CATRGLGGELFF
CDR3nt: TGTGCCACCAGGGGGCTCGGCGGGGAGCTGTTTTTT
j_gene: TRBJ2-2
v_gene: TRBV2
len: 12
abundance: .
d_gene: TRBD1

CDR3aa: CASSLGAWTDNEQFF
CDR3nt: TGTGCCAGCAGCTTAGGGGCATGGACTGACAATGAGCAGTTCTTC
j_gene: TRBJ2-1
v_gene: TRBV11-2
len: 15
abundance: .
d_gene: .

CDR3aa: CASSYLRGDYNEQFF
CDR3nt: TGTGCCAGCAGCTACCTCCGGGGGGACTACAATGAGCAGTTCTTC
j_gene: TRBJ2-1
v_gene: TRBV7-3
len: 15
abundance: .
d_gene: TRBD2

CDR3aa: CASSLEGRGNQPQHF
CDR3nt: TGTGCCAGCAGTTTGGAGGGTCGGGGCAATCAGCCCCAGCATTTT
j_gene: TRBJ1-5
v_gene: TRBV28
len: 15
abundance: .
d_gene: .

CDR3aa: CASSQGQGRPEAFF
CDR3nt: TGCGCCAGCAGCCAAGGACAGGGGAGGCCTGAAGCTTTCTTT
j_gene: TRBJ1-1
v_gene: TRBV4-3
len: 14
abundance: .
d_gene: TRBD1

CDR3aa: CASRFDGGTGELFF
CDR3nt: TGTGCCAGCAGATTCGACGGGGGCACCGGGGAGCTGTTTTTT
j_gene: TRBJ2-2
v_gene: TRBV25-1
len: 14
abundance: .
d_gene: .

CDR3aa: CASRVTTGSGSPLHF
CDR3nt: TGTGCCAGCCGAGTGACCACAGGGAGTGGTTCACCCCTCCACTTT
j_gene: TRBJ1-6
v_gene: TRBV6-5
len: 15
abundance: .
d_gene: .

CDR3aa: CASSGMDSLRETQYF
CDR3nt: TGTGCCAGCAGTGGCATGGACTCCCTTCGAGAGACCCAGTACTTC
j_gene: TRBJ2-5
v_gene: TRBV25-1
len: 15
abundance: .
d_gene: .

CDR3aa: CASSFQRTPYTGELFF
CDR3nt: TGTGCCAGCAGCTTTCAAAGGACACCTTACACCGGGGAGCTGTTTTTT
j_gene: TRBJ2-2
v_gene: TRBV7-3
len: 16
abundance: .
d_gene: .

CDR3aa: CASRSPYRGRGEQYF
CDR3nt: TGTGCCAGCAGAAGCCCGTACAGGGGCCGGGGCGAGCAGTACTTC
j_gene: TRBJ2-7
v_gene: TRBV6-5
len: 15
abundance: .
d_gene: TRBD1

CDR3aa: CASSLGNRGFGYGYTF
CDR3nt: TGTGCCAGCAGCTTGGGAAACAGGGGATTCGGCTATGGCTACACCTTC
j_gene: TRBJ1-2
v_gene: TRBV5-4
len: 16
abundance: .
d_gene: TRBD1

CDR3aa: CASSRGDTDTQYF
CDR3nt: TGTGCCAGCAGCAGGGGGGACACAGATACGCAGTATTTT
j_gene: TRBJ2-3
v_gene: TRBV25-1
len: 13
abundance: once
d_gene: .

CDR3aa: CASMAGLVAMQETQYF
CDR3nt: TGTGCCAGCATGGCAGGGTTGGTAGCAATGCAAGAGACCCAGTACTTC
j_gene: TRBJ2-5
v_gene: TRBV6-4
len: 16
abundance: .
d_gene: .

CDR3aa: CASSLGAREQYF
CDR3nt: TGTGCCAGCAGCTTAGGGGCTCGCGAGCAGTACTTC
j_gene: TRBJ2-7
v_gene: TRBV7-6
len: 12
abundance: .
d_gene: .

CDR3aa: CASSSNTGDFTYNEQFF
CDR3nt: TGTGCCAGCAGTTCAAATACCGGGGACTTCACCTACAATGAGCAGTTCTTC
j_gene: TRBJ2-1
v_gene: TRBV27
len: 17
abundance: .
d_gene: .

CDR3aa: CASSTTGLISQPQHF
CDR3nt: TGTGCCAGCAGCACGACAGGGCTGATTTCCCAGCCCCAGCATTTT
j_gene: TRBJ1-5
v_gene: TRBV9
len: 15
abundance: .
d_gene: TRBD1

CDR3aa: CASNRGGETQYF
CDR3nt: TGTGCCAGCAATCGCGGGGGAGAGACCCAGTACTTC
j_gene: TRBJ2-5
v_gene: TRBV14
len: 12
abundance: .
d_gene: TRBD2

CDR3aa: CASSQDWRGAGELFF
CDR3nt: TGCGCCAGCAGCCAAGATTGGAGGGGCGCCGGGGAGCTGTTTTTT
j_gene: TRBJ2-2
v_gene: TRBV4-3
len: 15
abundance: .
d_gene: .

CDR3aa: CASSGGQGNGYTF
CDR3nt: TGTGCCAGCAGCGGCGGACAGGGAAATGGCTACACCTTC
j_gene: TRBJ1-2
v_gene: TRBV9
len: 13
abundance: .
d_gene: TRBD1

CDR3aa: CARSVQGAGGYTF
CDR3nt: TGTGCCAGAAGCGTTCAGGGGGCAGGGGGCTACACCTTC
j_gene: TRBJ1-2
v_gene: TRBV5-3
len: 13
abundance: .
d_gene: TRBD1

CDR3aa: CASSGLGTLGEQFF
CDR3nt: TGTGCCAGCAGCGGACTTGGGACTTTAGGTGAGCAGTTCTTC
j_gene: TRBJ2-1
v_gene: TRBV9
len: 14
abundance: many
d_gene: .

CDR3aa: CASSSSATGGGEQYF
CDR3nt: TGTGCCAGCAGCTCTTCAGCGACAGGGGGAGGCGAGCAGTACTTC
j_gene: TRBJ2-7
v_gene: TRBV11-2
len: 15
abundance: .
d_gene: TRBD1

CDR3aa: CASSLAGTGSSSDTQYF
CDR3nt: TGTGCCAGCAGCTTAGCGGGGACAGGGTCGTCGTCAGATACGCAGTATTTT
j_gene: TRBJ2-3
v_gene: TRBV7-8
len: 17
abundance: .
d_gene: TRBD1

CDR3aa: CASSLGDRGMGAFF
CDR3nt: TGTGCCAGCAGCTTAGGGGACAGGGGAATGGGAGCTTTCTTT
j_gene: TRBJ1-1
v_gene: TRBV7-8
len: 14
abundance: .
d_gene: TRBD1

CDR3aa: CSTTSPSGGYTGELFF
CDR3nt: TGCAGCACCACCTCACCCTCGGGCGGGTACACCGGGGAGCTGTTTTTT
j_gene: TRBJ2-2
v_gene: TRBV29-1
len: 16
abundance: .
d_gene: .

CDR3aa: CASREGSSGANVLTF
CDR3nt: TGCGCCAGCCGAGAGGGATCCTCTGGGGCCAACGTCCTGACTTTC
j_gene: TRBJ2-6
v_gene: TRBV5-1
len: 15
abundance: .
d_gene: .

CDR3aa: CASSGADGAGANVLTF
CDR3nt: TGTGCCAGTAGTGGCGCGGACGGGGCTGGGGCCAACGTCCTGACTTTC
j_gene: TRBJ2-6
v_gene: TRBV19
len: 16
abundance: once
d_gene: .

CDR3aa: CASSLAPGYSNQPQHF
CDR3nt: TGTGCCAGCAGCCTAGCACCCGGGTATAGCAATCAGCCCCAGCATTTT
j_gene: TRBJ1-5
v_gene: TRBV7-2
len: 16
abundance: .
d_gene: .

CDR3aa: CASSWTGGSGGYTF
CDR3nt: TGTGCCAGCAGTTGGACAGGGGGCAGTGGTGGCTACACCTTC
j_gene: TRBJ1-2
v_gene: TRBV28
len: 14
abundance: .
d_gene: TRBD1

CDR3aa: CASSPTPTFGTGELFF
CDR3nt: TGTGCCAGCTCACCCACGCCCACCTTCGGTACCGGGGAGCTGTTTTTT
j_gene: TRBJ2-2
v_gene: TRBV18
len: 16
abundance: .
d_gene: .

CDR3aa: CATSEATSSYNEQFF
CDR3nt: TGTGCCACCAGTGAAGCGACGAGCTCCTACAATGAGCAGTTCTTC
j_gene: TRBJ2-1
v_gene: TRBV24-1
len: 15
abundance: .
d_gene: .

CDR3aa: CASSRDKARLAKNIQYF
CDR3nt: TGTGCCAGCAGCCGGGACAAGGCGAGATTAGCCAAAAACATTCAGTACTTC
j_gene: TRBJ2-4
v_gene: TRBV5-6
len: 17
abundance: .
d_gene: .

CDR3aa: CAISRTSERGQYF
CDR3nt: TGTGCCATCAGCAGGACTAGCGAAAGGGGGCAGTACTTC
j_gene: TRBJ2-7
v_gene: TRBV10-3
len: 13
abundance: .
d_gene: TRBD2

CDR3aa: CATSKGQGGANEKLFF
CDR3nt: TGTGCCACCAGCAAAGGACAGGGAGGGGCCAATGAAAAACTGTTTTTT
j_gene: TRBJ1-4
v_gene: TRBV15
len: 16
abundance: .
d_gene: TRBD1

CDR3aa: CASSLGQLEQYF
CDR3nt: TGTGCCAGCAGCCTAGGACAGCTCGAGCAGTACTTC
j_gene: TRBJ2-7
v_gene: TRBV11-2
len: 12
abundance: .
d_gene: .

CDR3aa: CASSFGSSGNQPQHF
CDR3nt: TGTGCCAGCAGTTTCGGGTCAAGCGGCAATCAGCCCCAGCATTTT
j_gene: TRBJ1-5
v_gene: TRBV27
len: 15
abundance: .
d_gene: .

CDR3aa: CASSVPGQENSPLHF
CDR3nt: TGTGCCAGCAGCGTGCCGGGACAGGAGAATTCACCCCTCCACTTT
j_gene: TRBJ1-6
v_gene: TRBV5-4
len: 15
abundance: .
d_gene: TRBD1

CDR3aa: CASSFGQGADGYTF
CDR3nt: TGTGCCAGCAGTTTCGGACAGGGGGCGGATGGCTACACCTTC
j_gene: TRBJ1-2
v_gene: TRBV28
len: 14
abundance: few
d_gene: TRBD1

CDR3aa: CASKVGTENTGELFF
CDR3nt: TGTGCCAGTAAAGTTGGGACAGAGAACACCGGGGAGCTGTTTTTT
j_gene: TRBJ2-2
v_gene: TRBV19
len: 15
abundance: .
d_gene: TRBD1

CDR3aa: CASSPPSGQQNQPQHF
CDR3nt: TGTGCCAGCTCACCACCGTCGGGACAGCAAAATCAGCCCCAGCATTTT
j_gene: TRBJ1-5
v_gene: TRBV18
len: 16
abundance: .
d_gene: TRBD1

CDR3aa: CASSTSMTTGDYGYTF
CDR3nt: TGTGCCAGTAGCACCTCCATGACCACAGGGGACTATGGCTACACCTTC
j_gene: TRBJ1-2
v_gene: TRBV19
len: 16
abundance: .
d_gene: TRBD1

CDR3aa: CASKISGGNEQYF
CDR3nt: TGTGCCAGCAAGATCAGCGGGGGGAACGAGCAGTACTTC
j_gene: TRBJ2-7
v_gene: TRBV27
len: 13
abundance: .
d_gene: TRBD2

CDR3aa: CASSIRTGGLNQPQHF
CDR3nt: TGTGCCAGTAGTATAAGGACAGGGGGACTCAATCAGCCCCAGCATTTT
j_gene: TRBJ1-5
v_gene: TRBV19
len: 16
abundance: .
d_gene: TRBD1

CDR3aa: CASSLTYQETQYF
CDR3nt: TGTGCCAGCAGTTTAACTTATCAAGAGACCCAGTACTTC
j_gene: TRBJ2-5
v_gene: TRBV12-3/TRBV12-4
len: 13
abundance: .
d_gene: .

CDR3aa: CASSVGAGPNQPQHF
CDR3nt: TGTGCCAGCAGCGTAGGGGCAGGGCCAAATCAGCCCCAGCATTTT
j_gene: TRBJ1-5
v_gene: TRBV9
len: 15
abundance: .
d_gene: .

CDR3aa: CASSYTPGNSNTEAFF
CDR3nt: TGTGCCAGCAGTTACACCCCAGGTAATTCGAACACTGAAGCTTTCTTT
j_gene: TRBJ1-1
v_gene: TRBV6-2/TRBV6-3
len: 16
abundance: .
d_gene: .

CDR3aa: CASSPSGQGKGQPQHF
CDR3nt: TGTGCCAGCAGCCCGTCTGGACAGGGCAAGGGTCAGCCCCAGCATTTT
j_gene: TRBJ1-5
v_gene: TRBV2
len: 16
abundance: .
d_gene: TRBD1

CDR3aa: CASSLPDRAYNEQFF
CDR3nt: TGCGCCAGCAGCTTACCGGACAGAGCTTACAATGAGCAGTTCTTC
j_gene: TRBJ2-1
v_gene: TRBV5-1
len: 15
abundance: .
d_gene: .

CDR3aa: CASSPPTGTGVLVYGYTF
CDR3nt: TGTGCCAGTAGTCCGCCGACCGGGACAGGGGTTCTCGTCTATGGCTACACCTTC
j_gene: TRBJ1-2
v_gene: TRBV19
len: 18
abundance: .
d_gene: TRBD1

CDR3aa: CAITGETGNEQYF
CDR3nt: TGTGCCATCACTGGCGAGACAGGGAACGAGCAGTACTTC
j_gene: TRBJ2-7
v_gene: TRBV10-3
len: 13
abundance: .
d_gene: TRBD1